This T cell receptor beta chain was captured by sequencing in a study of blood T cells in healthy people across ages. Staff drew ten milliliters of peripheral blood from each donor. With V trimmed by 5 bases and J by 2 bases, 5 bases remained unmatched. This CDR3 region has 14 residues. Germline-derived CDR1 and CDR2 are SEHNR and FQNEAQ (reference sequence). Combining a sample-barcoded 5' primer with a J-beta primer mix, a second PCR ran for about 7 to 12 cycles. TCRdb called the 5' RACE reads again in MiXCR, with one record for every CDR3 protein. Among some 1.8 million distinct CDR3 sequences listed, roughly 43% were seen once.

The clonotype was recovered from a human donor in good health. The specimen sequenced was blood. The chain links TRBV7-9 to TRBJ2-7; TRBD1 matches at 8 bases. The CDR3 DNA sequence: TGTGCCAGCAGCAACAGGGGGTACCCCTACGAGCAGTACTTC. This gives the protein CASSNRGYPYEQYF.